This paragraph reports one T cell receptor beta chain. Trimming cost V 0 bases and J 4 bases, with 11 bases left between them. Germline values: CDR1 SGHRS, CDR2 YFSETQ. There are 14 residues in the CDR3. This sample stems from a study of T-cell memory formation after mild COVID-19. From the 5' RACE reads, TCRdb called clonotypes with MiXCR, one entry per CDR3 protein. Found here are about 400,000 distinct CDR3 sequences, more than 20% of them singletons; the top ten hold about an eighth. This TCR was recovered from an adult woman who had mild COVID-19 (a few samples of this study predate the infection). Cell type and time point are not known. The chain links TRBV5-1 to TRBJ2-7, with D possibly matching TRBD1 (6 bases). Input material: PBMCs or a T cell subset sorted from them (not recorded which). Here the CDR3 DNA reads TGCGCCAGCAGCTTGGACAGGGTTAGGTACGAGCAGTACTTC. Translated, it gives CASSLDRVRYEQYF.